This passage covers 19 T cell receptor beta chains from one sample sequenced in a study of T cell responses to AZD1222 COVID-19 vaccine. The data were produced by immunoSEQ multiplex PCR, yet TCRdb's version contains in-frame clones alone and is incomplete. The sample lists fewer than 110,000 clones, about nine tenths occurring once. The sequenced sample was peripheral blood, obtained 28 days after the second AZD1222 dose. Every receptor here comes from an adult who received the AZD1222 COVID-19 vaccine.

This clone has a single count. The V and J genes are TRBV2 and TRBJ1-5; D gene unclear. Looked up from germline, CDR1 is SNHLY and CDR2 is FYNNEI. Trimming left V 6 bases short and J 0 bases short, with 18 bases between. The CDR3 sequence is 17 residues long. The CDR3 spells CASSPGSKGFSNQPQHF. As DNA, the CDR3 is TGTGCCAGCAGCCCCGGATCTAAGGGATTTAGCAATCAGCCCCAGCATTTT. Full variable domain (rest looked up from reference TRBV2 and TRBJ1-5): EPEVTQTPSHQVTQMGQEVILRCVPISNHLYFYWYRQILGQKVEFLVSFYNNEISEKSEIFDDQFSVERPDGSNFTLKIRSTKLEDSAMYFCASSPGSKGFSNQPQHFGDGTRLSIL.

The J gene is TRBJ2-1, the V gene TRBV5-1; TRBD2 matches 8 bases. This CDR3 comprises 15 residues. The J segment lost 7 bases and the V segment lost 1 base, leaving 7 bases of the junction unmatched. Germline values: CDR1 SGHRS, CDR2 YFSETQ. The CDR3 DNA is TGCGCCAGCAGCTTGCTGGGGACTAGTGAGAATGAGCAGTTCTTC. It codes for CASSLLGTSENEQFF.

The chain has TRBV28 and TRBJ1-2; 8 bases agree with TRBD1. The CDR3 is made up of 15 amino acids. Trimming took 6 bases from V and 2 from J; bases not matched to a gene: 8. In germline, CDR1 is MDHEN, CDR2 SYDVKM. The CDR3 DNA is TGTGCCAGCAGCCACATCGACAGGGGAAACTATGGCTACACCTTC. Translation gives CASSHIDRGNYGYTF.

The CDR3 protein is CASSSTGTGIGQPQHF. The CDR3, as DNA: TGTGCCAGCAGTTCTACCGGGACAGGGATAGGGCAGCCCCAGCATTTT. This sequence joins TRBV6-5 and TRBJ1-5; 9 nucleotides agree with TRBD1. With V trimmed by 4 bases and J by 7 bases, 11 bases remained unmatched. This CDR3 comprises 16 residues. CDR1 MNHEY and CDR2 SVGAGI come from the germline V gene.

This chain links TRBV2 with TRBJ2-1; D call uncertain. The ends were cut back, 6 bases at V and 0 bases at J, with 6 bases in the middle. The CDR3 has 13 amino acids. Germline V CDR1 and CDR2: SNHLY, FYNNEI. The CDR3 DNA reads TGTGCCAGCAGCCAAACCTCCTACAATGAGCAGTTCTTC. Amino acid sequence: CASSQTSYNEQFF.

The gene calls are TRBV19 and TRBJ1-2; 12 positions agree with TRBD1. Per germline, CDR1 LNHDA and CDR2 SQIVND (reference sequence). The trim removed 7 bases at V and 5 bases at J, leaving 2 bases unmatched. There are 13 residues in the CDR3. The CDR3 sequence: CASTGQGAYGYTF. CDR3 DNA sequence: TGTGCCAGTACGGGACAGGGGGCTTATGGCTACACCTTC.

This chain links TRBV5-6 with TRBJ2-3; 7 bases map to TRBD1. The J segment lost 0 bases and the V segment lost 6 bases, leaving 7 bases of the junction unmatched. The V gene's germline CDR1 is SGHDT and CDR2 YYEEEE. The CDR3 is made up of 15 amino acids. This chain's CDR3 is CASNPTGPSTDTQYF. The DNA of the CDR3 is TGTGCCAGCAACCCGACAGGGCCTAGCACAGATACGCAGTATTTT.

V usage is TRBV24-1 and J usage is TRBJ2-7; 10 nucleotides line up with TRBD1. The trim removed 3 bases at V and 4 bases at J, leaving 5 bases unmatched. This CDR3 is built from 15 residues. Germline V gene data show CDR1 as KGHDR and CDR2 as SFDVKD. The CDR3 region is CATSDPGTGVYEQYF. The CDR3 nucleotides are TGTGCCACCAGTGATCCAGGGACAGGGGTGTACGAGCAGTACTTC.

The rearrangement links TRBV7-2 to TRBJ1-3; D unclear. V was cut by 1 base and J by 2 bases, with 9 bases left in between. This CDR3 is built from 15 residues. The V gene's germline CDR1 is SGHTA and CDR2 FQGNSA. For the CDR3, the DNA is TGTGCCAGCAGCTTAGATTCGGCGCCTGGAAACACCATATATTTT. It encodes CASSLDSAPGNTIYF.

V usage is TRBV3-1 (or the pseudogene TRBV3-2) and J usage is TRBJ1-5; TRBD1 agrees at 11 bases. There are 17 residues in the CDR3. Germline CDR1 LGHDT, CDR2 YNNKEL (reference sequence). The V gene end was trimmed by 0 bases and the J gene end by 6 bases; junction bases not matched to a gene: 7. In DNA form, the CDR3 reads TGTGCCAGCAGCCAAGACTCCCTCGGGACAGGGGGTCAGCCCCAGCATTTT. This encodes CASSQDSLGTGGQPQHF.

This clone appeared a single time. The V call is TRBV4-1, the J call TRBJ2-1, with 8 bases matching TRBD1. Per germline, CDR1 MGHRA and CDR2 YSYEKL. V lost 3 bases and J lost 3; bases outside the gene matches: 13. This CDR3 has 18 residues. This CDR3 reads CASSQENIRGLGYNEQFF. CDR3 bases: TGCGCCAGCAGCCAGGAAAACATCAGGGGGCTTGGCTACAATGAGCAGTTCTTC.

The V call is TRBV11-3, the J call TRBJ1-1; the D gene is possibly TRBD1 (5 bases). Trimming pared 5 bases from V and 7 bases from J, leaving 11 bases between. The CDR3 is 12 residues long. Germline CDR1 reads SGHNT; CDR2 reads YENEEA. CDR3 amino acids: CASSRGTNEAFF. CDR3 DNA sequence: TGTGCCAGCAGCCGGGGGACCAATGAAGCTTTCTTT.

CDR3 sequence (DNA): TGTGCCAGCGGGCAGGGGCCTCGAGACTTCCAGAACACTGAAGCTTTCTTT. Its translation: CASGQGPRDFQNTEAFF. V usage is TRBV5-4 and J usage is TRBJ1-1, with D possibly being TRBD1 (6 bases). Germline CDR1 is SGHNT and CDR2 is YYREEE (reference sequence). This CDR3 comprises 17 residues. V dropped 7 bases and J dropped 1 base, with 23 bases sitting between them.

V gene TRBV5-4 combines with J gene TRBJ1-2; TRBD1 matches 7 bases. This CDR3 has 15 residues. V shed 4 bases, J shed 0 bases, and the junction held 6 bases outside the gene matches. The V gene's germline CDR1 is SGHNT and CDR2 YYREEE (reference sequence). The CDR3 region has the DNA TGTGCCAGCAGCCTACAGACAGGGACTAACTATGGCTACACCTTC. The encoded protein is CASSLQTGTNYGYTF.

This rearrangement joins TRBV7-2 to TRBJ2-2; D is tentatively TRBD1 or TRBD2 (5 bases each). V dropped 5 bases and J dropped 5 bases, with 12 bases sitting between them. Germline loops: CDR1 SGHTA, CDR2 FQGNSA. CDR3 length: 14 amino acids. DNA for the CDR3: TGTGCCAGCAGCCTACGGGACGGAACCGGGGAGCTGTTTTTT. As protein: CASSLRDGTGELFF.

The chain combines TRBV4-2 with TRBJ2-1; TRBD2 matches 12 bases. There are 16 residues in the CDR3. V shed 5 bases and J 1 base; nucleotides not matched to a gene: 3. From germline, CDR1 is LGHNA and CDR2 YNFKEQ. CDR3 sequence reads: CASSAGTSGSYNEQFF. CDR3 DNA: TGTGCCAGCAGCGCCGGGACTAGCGGGTCCTACAATGAGCAGTTCTTC.

The genes are TRBV12-3 or TRBV12-4 and TRBJ2-7; D gene uncertain. V was clipped by 5 bases and J by 2 bases, with 7 bases between them. The CDR3 contains 12 residues. CDR3 nucleotides: TGTGCCAGCAGTCCTCGGGCCTACGAGCAGTACTTC. Its protein is CASSPRAYEQYF.

This clone was counted a single time. The chain has TRBV5-1 and TRBJ1-1; 8 bases fit TRBD1. The CDR3 is 15 amino acids. Per germline, CDR1 SGHRS and CDR2 YFSETQ. J lost 1 base, V lost 0 bases, and 2 bases had no gene match. The CDR3 DNA is TGCGCCAGCAGCTTGGATGGACAGGGGAACACTGAAGCTTTCTTT. Residues: CASSLDGQGNTEAFF. The full variable domain, with the rest looked up from reference TRBV5-1 and TRBJ1-1, is KAGVTQTPRYLIKTRGQQVTLSCSPISGHRSVSWYQQTPGQGLQFLFEYFSETQRNKGNFPGRFSGRQFSNSRSEMNVSTLELGDSALYLCASSLDGQGNTEAFFGQGTRLTVV.

The chain uses TRBV24-1 and TRBJ2-5; 7 bases line up with TRBD2. CDR1 is KGHDR and CDR2 is SFDVKD in the germline V gene. The junction had 12 bases not matched to a gene; V was cut back by 5 bases and J by 4 bases. This CDR3 spans 16 amino acids. The CDR3 DNA sequence: TGTGCCACCAGTGTGTTGGGGGAGGGGATAGGAGAGACCCAGTACTTC. It codes for CATSVLGEGIGETQYF.